A selection of T cell receptor beta chains follows, all from one sample in a study of a mutant IDH1 vaccine in newly diagnosed glioma. Which antigens these TCRs recognize remains unknown. Assay used: immunoSEQ multiplex PCR; TCRdb lists only in-frame clones, some missing. The sample includes roughly 60,000 clones, 74% of them seen just once. Sequences were derived from PBMCs, sampled from a glioma patient whose treatment included an IDH1 peptide vaccine. These receptors originate from a man aged 50 to 60 with glioma. Both conserved end residues are part of each CDR3. D genes are given only for firm matches. Only some rows state a clone size, as once, few, many or a class for expanded clones.

CDR3	DNA	J	D	V	size
CSVKTGDRIYNTEAFF	TGCAGCGTTAAGACAGGGGATCGGATTTATAACACTGAAGCTTTCTTT	TRBJ1-1	TRBD1	TRBV29-1	-
CASSLTPVLSDEQYF	TGTGCCAGCAGCTTAACGCCGGTCCTATCGGACGAGCAGTACTTC	TRBJ2-7	-	TRBV7-9	-
CASSAPGGKETQYF	TGTGCCAGCAGTGCCCCCGGGGGGAAAGAGACCCAGTACTTC	TRBJ2-5	TRBD2	TRBV27	-
CAWTVSYGYTF	TGTGCCTGGACCGTCAGCTATGGCTACACCTTC	TRBJ1-2	-	TRBV30	-
CASSLIAGSSNQPQHF	TGTGCCAGCAGCTTAATAGCAGGGAGTAGCAATCAGCCCCAGCATTTT	TRBJ1-5	-	TRBV7-2	-
CASSFPGTAYEQYF	TGTGCCAGCAGCTTCCCCGGGACAGCCTACGAGCAGTACTTC	TRBJ2-7	TRBD1	TRBV5-4	-
CASSQVVYNEQFF	TGCGCCAGCAGCCAAGTAGTATACAATGAGCAGTTCTTC	TRBJ2-1	-	TRBV4-3	-
CVWRGGQGEAFF	TGTGTCTGGAGGGGGGGACAGGGTGAAGCTTTCTTT	TRBJ1-1	TRBD1	TRBV30	-
CASSEVEGVAFF	TGTGCCAGCAGTGAAGTGGAGGGGGTGGCTTTCTTT	TRBJ1-1	-	TRBV25-1	few
CASSNTGSREQYF	TGTGCCAGTAGTAATACAGGGTCGCGGGAGCAGTACTTC	TRBJ2-7	-	TRBV19	-
CASSYRGNQPQHF	TGTGCCAGCAGTTACCGAGGCAATCAGCCCCAGCATTTT	TRBJ1-5	-	TRBV6-5	-
CASSSDGVGELFF	TGTGCTAGCAGCTCGGACGGGGTCGGGGAGCTGTTTTTT	TRBJ2-2	-	TRBV7-7	-